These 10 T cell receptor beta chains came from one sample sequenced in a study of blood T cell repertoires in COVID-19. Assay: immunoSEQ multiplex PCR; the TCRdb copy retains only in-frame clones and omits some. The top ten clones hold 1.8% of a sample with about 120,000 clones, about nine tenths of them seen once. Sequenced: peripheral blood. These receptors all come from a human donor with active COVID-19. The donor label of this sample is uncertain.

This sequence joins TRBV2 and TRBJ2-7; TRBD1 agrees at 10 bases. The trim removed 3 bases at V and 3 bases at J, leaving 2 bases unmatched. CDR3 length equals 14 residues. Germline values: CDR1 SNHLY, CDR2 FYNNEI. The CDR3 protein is CASSDDRGLYEQYF. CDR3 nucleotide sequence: TGTGCCAGCAGTGACGACAGGGGGCTCTACGAGCAGTACTTC.

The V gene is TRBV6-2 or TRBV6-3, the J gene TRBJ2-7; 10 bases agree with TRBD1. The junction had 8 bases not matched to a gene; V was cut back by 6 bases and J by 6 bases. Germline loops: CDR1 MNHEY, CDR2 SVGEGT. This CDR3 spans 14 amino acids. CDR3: CASSLKGTGVEQYF. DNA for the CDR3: TGTGCCAGCAGCCTAAAGGGGACAGGGGTCGAGCAGTACTTC.

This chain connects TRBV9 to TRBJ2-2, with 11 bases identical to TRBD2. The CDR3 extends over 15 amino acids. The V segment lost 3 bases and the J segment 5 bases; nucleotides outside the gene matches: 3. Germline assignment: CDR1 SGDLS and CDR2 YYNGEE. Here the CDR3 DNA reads TGTGCCAGCAGCGCACTAGCGGGGGATACCGGGGAGCTGTTTTTT. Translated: CASSALAGDTGELFF.

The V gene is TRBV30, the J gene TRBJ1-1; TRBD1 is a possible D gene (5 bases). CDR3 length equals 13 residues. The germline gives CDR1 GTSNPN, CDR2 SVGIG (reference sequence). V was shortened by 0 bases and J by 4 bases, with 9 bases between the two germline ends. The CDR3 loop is CAWSVSRATEAFF. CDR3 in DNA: TGTGCCTGGAGTGTAAGCAGGGCCACTGAAGCTTTCTTT.

CDR3 nucleotides: TGCGCCAGCAGCACGCTAGCGGGGGGCGCAGATACGCAGTATTTT. Residues: CASSTLAGGADTQYF. The rearrangement uses TRBV5-1 and TRBJ2-3; 11 bases match TRBD2. Germline trimming cut 4 bases from V and 4 bases from J; bases unmatched to any gene: 5. CDR3 length equals 15 residues. The germline CDR1 and CDR2 sequences are SGHRS and YFSETQ. Full variable domain (rest looked up from reference TRBV5-1 and TRBJ2-3): KAGVTQTPRYLIKTRGQQVTLSCSPISGHRSVSWYQQTPGQGLQFLFEYFSETQRNKGNFPGRFSGRQFSNSRSEMNVSTLELGDSALYLCASSTLAGGADTQYFGPGTRLTVL.

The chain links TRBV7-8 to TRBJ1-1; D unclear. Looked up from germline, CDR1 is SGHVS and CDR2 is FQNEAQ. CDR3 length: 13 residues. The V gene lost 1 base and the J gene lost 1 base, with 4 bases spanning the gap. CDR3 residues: CASSLGRNTEAFF. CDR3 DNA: TGTGCCAGCAGCTTAGGGAGGAACACTGAAGCTTTCTTT.

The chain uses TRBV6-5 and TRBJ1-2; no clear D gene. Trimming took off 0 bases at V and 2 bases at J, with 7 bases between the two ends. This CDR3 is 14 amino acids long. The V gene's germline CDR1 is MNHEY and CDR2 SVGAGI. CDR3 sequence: CASSYSTRNYGYTF. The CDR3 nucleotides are TGTGCCAGCAGTTACTCGACCAGGAACTATGGCTACACCTTC.

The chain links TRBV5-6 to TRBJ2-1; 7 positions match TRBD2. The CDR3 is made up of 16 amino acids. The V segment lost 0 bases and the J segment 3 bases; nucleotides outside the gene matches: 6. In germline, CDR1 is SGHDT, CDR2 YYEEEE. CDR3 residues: CASSLEGGGRYNEQFF. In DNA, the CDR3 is TGTGCCAGCAGCTTGGAGGGCGGGGGTCGCTACAATGAGCAGTTCTTC.

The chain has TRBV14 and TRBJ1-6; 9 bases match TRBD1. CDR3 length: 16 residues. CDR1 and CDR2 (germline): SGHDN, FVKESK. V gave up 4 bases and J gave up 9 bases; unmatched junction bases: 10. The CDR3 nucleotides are TGTGCCAGCAGCCCCGGGACAGGGTCATTCGGTTCACCCCTCCACTTT. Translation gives CASSPGTGSFGSPLHF.

The chain's CDR3 is CASSYLPDRDTTDTQYF. The CDR3 DNA sequence: TGTGCCAGCAGTTACCTCCCCGACCGAGACACCACAGATACGCAGTATTTT. V is TRBV6-2 or TRBV6-3 and J is TRBJ2-3; D is ambiguous. Germline V gene sequence: CDR1 MNHEY, CDR2 SVGEGT. The CDR3 has 17 amino acids. The germline V and J ends were trimmed by 2 bases and 2 bases, with 17 bases remaining between them.